This TCR beta chain was retrieved from a study of OX40 agonist ivuxolimab in advanced cancers. On the study more broadly: Two cutaneous melanoma patients and one hepatocellular carcinoma patient, three in all, had partial responses.

This CDR3 is 15 amino acids long. From germline, CDR1 is SGHNT and CDR2 YYREEE (reference sequence). V shed 3 bases and J 4 bases; nucleotides not matched to a gene: 6. Generated by immunoSEQ multiplex PCR, the TCRdb table keeps only in-frame clones and is missing some. The table shows around 20,000 clones, with roughly 74% occurring only once. The rearrangement joins TRBV5-4 to TRBJ2-2; 7 bases fit TRBD2. Sample: CD4+ or CD8+ T cells sorted from blood, taken in a trial of the OX40 agonist ivuxolimab. The sequence was collected from an adult with an advanced solid tumor such as melanoma, head and neck, liver or kidney cancer. The CDR3 loop reads CASSSQAGPTGELFF. In nucleotides, the CDR3 is TGTGCCAGCAGCTCCCAAGCGGGACCCACCGGGGAGCTGTTTTTT.